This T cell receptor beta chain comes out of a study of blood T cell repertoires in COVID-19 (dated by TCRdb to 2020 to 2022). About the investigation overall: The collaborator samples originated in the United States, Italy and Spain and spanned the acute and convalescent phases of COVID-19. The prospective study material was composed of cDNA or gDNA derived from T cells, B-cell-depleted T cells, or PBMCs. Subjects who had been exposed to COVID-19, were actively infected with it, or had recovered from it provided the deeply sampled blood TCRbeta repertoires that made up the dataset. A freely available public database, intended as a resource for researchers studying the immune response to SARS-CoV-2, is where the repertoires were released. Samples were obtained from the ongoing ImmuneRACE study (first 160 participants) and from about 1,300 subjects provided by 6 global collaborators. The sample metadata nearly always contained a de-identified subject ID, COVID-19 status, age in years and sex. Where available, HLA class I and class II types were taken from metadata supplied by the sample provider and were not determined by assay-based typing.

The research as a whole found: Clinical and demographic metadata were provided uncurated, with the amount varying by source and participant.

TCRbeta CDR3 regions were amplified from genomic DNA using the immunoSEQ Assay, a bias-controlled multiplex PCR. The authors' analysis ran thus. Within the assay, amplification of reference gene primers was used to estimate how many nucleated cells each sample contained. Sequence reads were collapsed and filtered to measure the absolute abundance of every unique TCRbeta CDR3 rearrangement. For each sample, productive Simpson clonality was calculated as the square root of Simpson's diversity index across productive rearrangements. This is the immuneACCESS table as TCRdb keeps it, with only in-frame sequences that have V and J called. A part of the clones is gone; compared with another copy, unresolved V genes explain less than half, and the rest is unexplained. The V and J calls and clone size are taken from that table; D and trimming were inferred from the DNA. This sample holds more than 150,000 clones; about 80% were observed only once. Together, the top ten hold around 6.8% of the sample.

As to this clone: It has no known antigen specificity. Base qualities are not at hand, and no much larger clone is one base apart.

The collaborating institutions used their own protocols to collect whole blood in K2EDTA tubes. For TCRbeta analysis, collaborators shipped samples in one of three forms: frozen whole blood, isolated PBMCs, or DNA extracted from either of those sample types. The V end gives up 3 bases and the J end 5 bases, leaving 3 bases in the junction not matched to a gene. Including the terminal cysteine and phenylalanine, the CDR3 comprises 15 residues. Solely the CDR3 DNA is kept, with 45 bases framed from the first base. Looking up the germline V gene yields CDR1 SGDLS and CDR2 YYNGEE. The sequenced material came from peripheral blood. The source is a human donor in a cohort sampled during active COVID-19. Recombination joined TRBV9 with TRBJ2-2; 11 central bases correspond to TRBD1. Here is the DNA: TGTGCCAGCAGCGCGGACAGGGGGCGAACCGGGGAGCTGTTTTTT. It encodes CASSADRGRTGELFF.